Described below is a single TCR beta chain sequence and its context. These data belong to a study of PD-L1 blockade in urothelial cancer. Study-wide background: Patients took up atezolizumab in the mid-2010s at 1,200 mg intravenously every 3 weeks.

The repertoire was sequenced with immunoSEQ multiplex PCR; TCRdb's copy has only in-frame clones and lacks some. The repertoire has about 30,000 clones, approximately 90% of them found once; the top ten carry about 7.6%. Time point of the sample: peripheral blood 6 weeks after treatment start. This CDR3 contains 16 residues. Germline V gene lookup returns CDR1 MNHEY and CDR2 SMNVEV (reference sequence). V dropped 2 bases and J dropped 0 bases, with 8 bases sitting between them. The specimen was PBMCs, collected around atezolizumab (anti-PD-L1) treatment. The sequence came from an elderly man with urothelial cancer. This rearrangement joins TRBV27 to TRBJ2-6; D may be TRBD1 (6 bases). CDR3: CASSLRGFSGANVLTF. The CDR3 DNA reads TGTGCCAGCAGTTTAAGGGGGTTCTCTGGGGCCAACGTCCTGACTTTC.